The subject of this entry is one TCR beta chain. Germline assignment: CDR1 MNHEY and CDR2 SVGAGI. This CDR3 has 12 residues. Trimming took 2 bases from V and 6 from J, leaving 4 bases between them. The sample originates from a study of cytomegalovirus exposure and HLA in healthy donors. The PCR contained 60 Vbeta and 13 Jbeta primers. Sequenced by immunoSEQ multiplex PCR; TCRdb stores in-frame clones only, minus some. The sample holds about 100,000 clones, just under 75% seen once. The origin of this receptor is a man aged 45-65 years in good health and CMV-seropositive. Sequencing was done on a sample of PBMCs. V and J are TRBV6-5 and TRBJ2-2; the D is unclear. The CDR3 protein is CASSYLAGELFF. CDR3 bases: TGTGCCAGCAGTTACCTAGCCGGGGAGCTGTTTTTT.